These 19 T cell receptor beta chains were sequenced from one sample in a study of identical twins. TCRdb independently ran MiXCR on the 5' RACE reads; one entry per CDR3 protein. The sample has about 340,000 distinct CDR3 sequences, 10% to 15% seen once. This sample also belongs to another study, concerning yellow fever vaccine responses in identical twins.

Material for sequencing was CD8+ T cells sorted from blood. These receptors all stem from a woman between 18 and 29 years old in good health.

This clonotype was detected a few times. This chain connects TRBV11-1 to TRBJ2-1, with TRBD2 identical over 11 bases. The ends lost 7 bases at V and 2 bases at J; junction bases unmatched: 13. CDR1 and CDR2 from the germline V gene are SGHAT and FQDESV (reference sequence). CDR3 length equals 18 residues. Here the CDR3 reads CASTRYGGTSGPYNEQFF. The CDR3 nucleotides are TGTGCCAGCACTCGATACGGGGGGACTAGCGGCCCCTACAATGAGCAGTTCTTC.

There are many counts of this clonotype. V gene TRBV11-2 combines with J gene TRBJ2-7; D call uncertain. The CDR3 runs to 18 residues. Germline loops: CDR1 SGHAT, CDR2 FQNNGV. V was cut by 5 bases and J by 0 bases, with 23 bases left in between. The CDR3 nucleotides read TGTGCCAGCAGCCCCCAACAAGGTTGGCTACAGAGCTCCTACGAGCAGTACTTC. Translated, it gives CASSPQQGWLQSSYEQYF.

This clonotype has more than one count but fewer than ten. The chain uses TRBV5-1 and TRBJ1-1, with 8 bases aligning to TRBD1. Germline loops: CDR1 SGHRS, CDR2 YFSETQ. CDR3 length: 15 amino acids. The J segment lost 5 bases and the V segment lost 0 bases, leaving 6 bases of the junction unmatched. CDR3 sequence: CASSLEGQGGTEAFF. The CDR3 nucleotides read TGCGCCAGCAGCTTGGAAGGACAGGGTGGTACTGAAGCTTTCTTT.

This CDR3 is CASSYPGTGDFEQYV. As DNA, the CDR3 is TGTGCCAGCAGCTACCCTGGTACAGGAGATTTTGAGCAGTACGTC. This sequence joins TRBV5-6 and TRBJ2-7, with TRBD1 as a possible D gene (5 bases). The CDR3 is 15 residues long. V was cut by 3 bases and J by 7 bases, with 20 bases left in between. CDR1 SGHDT and CDR2 YYEEEE come from the germline V gene.

This clonotype was observed a handful of times. V is TRBV7-9 and J is TRBJ2-1; perhaps TRBD2 as D (5 bases). V was cut by 0 bases and J by 9 bases, with 6 bases left in between. The CDR3 runs to 12 residues. The germline V gene has CDR1 SEHNR and CDR2 FQNEAQ (reference sequence). As DNA, the CDR3 is TGTGCCAGCAGCTTAGCAGCGGCTGAGCAGTTCTTC. It encodes CASSLAAAEQFF.

The J gene is TRBJ1-2, the V gene TRBV9, with 7 bases identical to TRBD1. The trim removed 7 bases at V and 5 bases at J, leaving 5 bases unmatched. This CDR3 has 12 residues. The germline gives CDR1 SGDLS, CDR2 YYNGEE. The CDR3 sequence: CASGGQNYGYTF. Here the CDR3 DNA reads TGTGCCAGCGGGGGACAGAATTATGGCTACACCTTC.

The rearrangement joins TRBV7-9 to TRBJ2-7; D is ambiguous. Germline CDR1 and CDR2: SEHNR and FQNEAQ (reference sequence). The CDR3 covers 15 residues. Between the trimmed V and J ends, which lost 5 bases and 2 bases, there was a span of 16 bases. In nucleotides, the CDR3 is TGTGCCAGCAGCGACAAAGGCTACAGAGCCTACGAGCAGTACTTC. Translating it yields CASSDKGYRAYEQYF.

The chain carries TRBV29-1 and TRBJ1-1, with D unresolved. Germline CDR1 SQVTM, CDR2 ANQGSEA. The CDR3 totals 11 residues. CDR3 in DNA: TGCACGTACTCAGGGAACACTGAAGCTTTCTTT. Amino acid sequence: CTYSGNTEAFF.

This clonotype was picked up a small number of times. The chain couples TRBV28 to TRBJ2-7; TRBD2 aligns across 11 bases. CDR3 length: 14 residues. Looked up from germline, CDR1 is MDHEN and CDR2 is SYDVKM. The V and J ends lost 6 bases and 6 bases, in that order; junction bases with no gene match: 7. The CDR3 DNA is TGTGCCAGCAGGGTCACTAGCGGGAGAGGCGAGCAGTACTTC. Translation: CASRVTSGRGEQYF.

This clonotype was counted ten times or more. The chain couples TRBV12-3 or TRBV12-4 to TRBJ2-7; a weak D match, TRBD1 (7 bases). This CDR3 region has 11 residues. V was clipped by 6 bases and J by 7 bases, with 10 bases between them. The CDR3 region has the DNA TGTGCCAGCAGCCCAGGGGGGGAGCAGTACGTC. Amino acids: CASSPGGEQYV.

The gene calls are TRBV13 and TRBJ2-6; D is ambiguous. The CDR3 extends over 18 amino acids. Trimming pared 1 base from V and 0 bases from J, leaving 13 bases between. Germline V lookup: CDR1 PRHDT, CDR2 FYEKMQ (reference sequence). Written as DNA, the CDR3 is TGTGCCAGCAGCTTAGTAGGGAATCACCTCTCTGGGGCCAACGTCCTGACTTTC. Its translation: CASSLVGNHLSGANVLTF.

The rearrangement joins TRBV7-2 to TRBJ2-7; 7 bases agree with TRBD1. CDR1 and CDR2 (germline): SGHTA, FQGNSA. V was clipped by 4 bases and J by 6 bases; unmatched bases: 3. The CDR3 contains 12 residues. CDR3 residues: CASSSPGGEQYF. In DNA, the CDR3 is TGTGCCAGCAGCTCCCCAGGGGGCGAGCAGTACTTC.

In this sample, this clonotype turned up many times. The chain uses TRBV4-1 and TRBJ2-7, with a possible D match to TRBD2 (6 bases). CDR3 length: 14 residues. V lost 6 bases, J lost 3 bases, and 15 bases lay in between. Per germline, CDR1 MGHRA and CDR2 YSYEKL. The CDR3 DNA reads TGCGCCAGCAGTTCCTTCTTGGGACTCTACGAGCAGTACTTC. Protein product: CASSSFLGLYEQYF.

This clonotype was observed many times. The chain recombines TRBV2 with TRBJ2-2; no clear D gene. CDR3 length: 11 residues. The ends were cut back, 3 bases at V and 6 bases at J, with 2 bases in the middle. Looked up from germline, CDR1 is SNHLY and CDR2 is FYNNEI. The CDR3 DNA follows: TGTGCCAGCAGTGAGGCCGGGGAGCTGTTTTTT. As protein: CASSEAGELFF.

The chain recombines TRBV7-9 with TRBJ1-5, with D tentatively TRBD1 (6 bases). The CDR3 sequence is 14 residues long. Germline lookup yields CDR1 SEHNR and CDR2 FQNEAQ (reference sequence). The germline V and J ends were trimmed by 5 bases and 6 bases, with 14 bases remaining between them. The CDR3 spells CASSPTGGLQPQHF. The CDR3, as DNA: TGTGCCAGCAGCCCGACGGGGGGCCTTCAGCCCCAGCATTTT.

This clonotype was counted between two and nine times. The chain has TRBV20-1 and TRBJ2-7; D possibly corresponds to TRBD1 (6 bases). V shed 5 bases and J shed 5 bases, with 13 bases lying between them. Per the germline V gene, CDR1 is DFQATT and CDR2 is SNEGSKA (reference sequence). There are 12 residues in the CDR3. CDR3 region: CSAEQGMDEQYF. The CDR3 nucleotides are TGCAGTGCTGAACAGGGTATGGACGAGCAGTACTTC.

This clonotype was counted a few times. The chain links TRBV7-8 to TRBJ2-1; D is ambiguous. Germline V gene lookup returns CDR1 SGHVS and CDR2 FQNEAQ. This CDR3 is built from 13 residues. The V gene lost 5 bases and the J gene lost 8 bases, with 13 bases spanning the gap. CDR3 residues: CASSTYYNDEQFF. The CDR3 DNA follows: TGTGCCAGCAGCACCTACTACAATGATGAGCAGTTCTTC.

Only a few counts were recorded for this clonotype. V and J are TRBV7-9 and TRBJ2-1; the match to TRBD1 covers 7 bases. CDR1 is SEHNR and CDR2 is FQNEAQ in the germline V gene (reference sequence). V shed 5 bases and J 4 bases; nucleotides not matched to a gene: 8. There are 15 residues in the CDR3. The CDR3 region is CASSPRGQVYNEQFF. The CDR3 region has the DNA TGTGCCAGCAGCCCTCGCGGACAGGTTTACAATGAGCAGTTCTTC.

This clonotype was counted only a few times. DNA of the CDR3: TGTGCCAGCAGTTTAGAACAGGGGGCAAGGCAGCCCCAGCATTTT. Translated: CASSLEQGARQPQHF. This chain uses TRBV12-3 or TRBV12-4 with TRBJ1-5, with 9 bases identical to TRBD1. V shed 1 base, J shed 7 bases, and the junction held 5 bases outside the gene matches. The CDR3 has 15 amino acids.